This T cell receptor beta chain appears in the sequencing data of a study of shared clonotypes between healthy human individuals. The CDR3 is 17 amino acids. The germline V gene encodes CDR1 MGHRA and CDR2 YSYEKL. V was trimmed by 0 bases and J by 5 bases, leaving 17 bases between them. The method was immunoSEQ multiplex PCR; TCRdb's version includes in-frame clones alone and lacks a portion of them. Of over a million clones in the sample, about three quarters were seen once. The chain has TRBV4-1 and TRBJ2-1, with TRBD2 as a possible D gene (5 bases). The sequenced sample consisted of memory CD4+ T cells sorted from blood. As to subset: CD45RA-negative fraction. The sequence came from a young man in good health. The CDR3 region is CASSQERLSTTNNEQFF. Written as DNA, the CDR3 is TGCGCCAGCAGCCAAGAGAGGTTGTCGACTACCAACAATGAGCAGTTCTTC.